Presented here are 24 T cell receptor beta chains from one specimen sequenced in a study of blood T cells in healthy people across ages. Sample-barcoded 5' priming and a J-beta primer mix drove a second PCR of 7 to 11 cycles. Each CDR3 protein is one row after TCRdb ran MiXCR on the 5' RACE reads. The sample carries about 1.7 million distinct CDR3 sequences, about 28% recorded once. Sequenced material: blood. Receptors originate from a woman aged 25 to 39 in good health.

This clonotype was observed a few times. The CDR3 nucleotides read TGTGCCAGCAGCGCAAGTAATTGGGGCACAGATACGCAGTATTTT. Amino acid sequence: CASSASNWGTDTQYF. The chain couples TRBV7-9 to TRBJ2-3, with D unresolved. The CDR3 contains 15 residues. Germline V gives CDR1 SEHNR, CDR2 FQNEAQ (reference sequence). V gave up 5 bases and J gave up 1 base, with 13 bases separating them.

Regarding this clonotype: A clone one base away is much larger, so this may be a read error. CDR3 sequence reads: CASSSDRGFYGQYF. CDR3 nucleotide sequence: TGTGCCAGCAGTTCTGACAGGGGATTCTACGGGCAGTACTTC. This chain uses TRBV6-2 or TRBV6-3 with TRBJ2-7, with 8 bases identical to TRBD1. Germline CDR1 MNHEY, CDR2 SVGEGT. The length of the CDR3 is 14 residues.

Points on this clonotype: An end of the junction differs from the germline gene, which may be a read error. The chain is built from TRBV29-1 and TRBJ2-3; perhaps TRBD2 as D (5 bases). Germline V gives CDR1 SQVTM, CDR2 ANQGSEA. The CDR3 is 13 residues long. The CDR3 region has the DNA TGCAGCGTGCGGGCCCCCCAGGAAGATGCGCAGTATTTT. This codes for CSVRAPQEDAQYF.

The chain joins TRBV6-2 or TRBV6-3 to TRBJ1-1, with D uncertain. This CDR3 is 13 amino acids long. Trimming stripped 8 bases from V and 1 base from J, with 11 bases between. CDR1 is MNHEY, CDR2 SVGEGT, per germline. CDR3 DNA: TGTGCCAGCGGTGACATGCCGAACACTGAAGCTTTCTTT. Protein product: CASGDMPNTEAFF.

In this sample, this clonotype turned up a few times. The chain couples TRBV4-3 to TRBJ2-7; 9 bases line up with TRBD2. The CDR3 loop spans 16 amino acids. Germline CDR1 LGHNA, CDR2 YSLEER. V gave up 0 bases and J gave up 2 bases; unmatched junction bases: 5. The CDR3 nucleotides read TGCGCCAGCAGCCAAGATCCGGGACTAGCTCCCTACGAGCAGTACTTC. It specifies CASSQDPGLAPYEQYF.

The chain combines TRBV20-1 with TRBJ2-1; D gene uncertain. CDR3 length: 12 amino acids. CDR1 and CDR2 from the germline V gene are DFQATT and SNEGSKA (reference sequence). CDR3 amino acids: CIVQRSYNEQFF. The DNA for the CDR3 is TGCATTGTACAGCGATCTTACAATGAGCAGTTCTTC.

At least ten counts were recorded for this clonotype. V is TRBV6-1 and J is TRBJ2-1, with 9 bases that match TRBD2. The germline CDR1 and CDR2 sequences are MNHNS and SASEGT. Losses at the gene ends were 4 bases for V and 0 bases for J; bases not matched to a gene: 7. The CDR3 has 17 amino acids. CDR3 bases: TGTGCCAGCAGTGGAAGCGGGAGGACAAGCTCCTACAATGAGCAGTTCTTC. The encoded protein is CASSGSGRTSSYNEQFF.

The gene calls are TRBV5-1 and TRBJ2-3; 8 nucleotides agree with TRBD2. The germline V gene has CDR1 SGHRS and CDR2 YFSETQ. The CDR3 runs to 14 residues. V gave up 3 bases and J gave up 6 bases; unmatched junction bases: 6. The CDR3 DNA reads as TGCGCCAGCAGCTCCGGGGGGGCATCCGATACGCAGTATTTT. Its translation is CASSSGGASDTQYF.

This clonotype was observed a single time. One end of the junction fails to match germline, which may point to a read error. The V gene is TRBV7-2, the J gene TRBJ2-1; D not resolved. The CDR3 is 14 residues long. Per the germline V gene, CDR1 is SGHTA and CDR2 is FQGNSA. The CDR3 loop is CASSYQTRNNGQFF. The CDR3 nucleotides read TGTGCCAGCAGCTACCAAACCCGGAACAATGGGCAGTTCTTC.

The CDR3 nucleotides read TGTGCCAGCAGTTTATTTCAGACTAGCGGGGCCTACGAGCAGTACTTC. Its protein is CASSLFQTSGAYEQYF. The chain employs TRBV27 and TRBJ2-7; 11 nucleotides agree with TRBD2. With V trimmed by 1 base and J by 2 bases, 4 bases remained unmatched. This CDR3 has 16 residues. The V gene's germline CDR1 is MNHEY and CDR2 SMNVEV (reference sequence).

The rearrangement uses TRBV5-5 and TRBJ2-1; TRBD2 agrees at 9 bases. Looked up from germline, CDR1 is SGHKS and CDR2 is YYEKEE (reference sequence). CDR3 size: 15 residues. The junction had 11 bases not matched to a gene; V was cut back by 4 bases and J by 9 bases. Here the CDR3 DNA reads TGTGCCAGCAGCCCCCGGGTAGCGGGGGTTATTGAGCAGTTCTTC. Its protein is CASSPRVAGVIEQFF. The variable domain in full, completed from reference TRBV5-5 and TRBJ2-1, reads DAGVTQSPTHLIKTRGQQVTLRCSPISGHKSVSWYQQVLGQGPQFIFQYYEKEERGRGNFPDRFSARQFPNYSSELNVNALLLGDSALYLCASSPRVAGVIEQFFGPGTRLTVL.

A few counts support this clonotype. This chain uses TRBV15 with TRBJ1-5, with D unresolved. With 2 bases removed from V and 7 bases from J, the gap between germline ends came to 15 bases. The CDR3 has 15 residues. Germline CDR1 LNHNV, CDR2 YYDKDF (reference sequence). The CDR3: CATSRSLQSIQPQHF. The CDR3, as DNA: TGTGCCACCAGCAGATCGCTCCAGAGTATCCAGCCCCAGCATTTT.

The chain couples TRBV7-9 to TRBJ2-7; 7 positions match TRBD1. The CDR3 runs to 14 residues. Trimming cost V 3 bases and J 7 bases; bases outside gene matches: 9. CDR1 SEHNR and CDR2 FQNEAQ come from the germline V gene (reference sequence). The CDR3 loop is CASSFRQGSPEQYF. In DNA form, the CDR3 reads TGTGCCAGCAGCTTTAGACAGGGTAGTCCTGAGCAGTACTTC. The variable domain in full, with the rest retrieved from reference TRBV7-9 and TRBJ2-7, is DTGVSQNPRHKITKRGQNVTFRCDPISEHNRLYWYRQTLGQGPEFLTYFQNEAQLEKSRLLSDRFSAERPKGSFSTLEIQRTEQGDSAMYLCASSFRQGSPEQYFGPGTRLTVT.

V and J are TRBV3-1 and TRBJ2-5, with D perhaps being TRBD1 or TRBD2 (5 bases each). V was shortened by 0 bases and J by 4 bases, with 9 bases between the two germline ends. Germline CDR1 and CDR2: LGHDT and YNNKEL (reference sequence). The CDR3 has 14 residues. CDR3 residues: CASSQERGVETQYF. DNA for the CDR3: TGTGCCAGCAGCCAAGAACGAGGGGTAGAGACCCAGTACTTC.

The rearrangement uses TRBV7-2 and TRBJ1-2; 8 bases are shared with TRBD1. In germline, CDR1 is SGHTA, CDR2 FQGNSA. V dropped 4 bases and J dropped 8; count of bases not matched to a gene: 6. The CDR3 covers 13 residues. CDR3 nucleotides: TGTGCCAGCAGCTCGGGACAGGTTCAAGGCTACACCTTC. It specifies CASSSGQVQGYTF.

This clonotype showed up many times. The chain links TRBV5-5 to TRBJ2-7, with a tentative D call TRBD1 (6 bases). The germline V gene has CDR1 SGHKS and CDR2 YYEKEE (reference sequence). The length of the CDR3 is 15 residues. Trimming cost V 0 bases and J 1 base, with 11 bases left between them. CDR3: CASSLDRADSYEQYF. The CDR3 DNA reads TGTGCCAGCAGCTTGGACAGGGCCGATTCCTACGAGCAGTACTTC.

The chain recombines TRBV6-5 with TRBJ1-1; weak D call: TRBD1 (6 bases). The CDR3 runs to 15 residues. The V gene lost 6 bases and the J gene lost 4 bases, with 18 bases spanning the gap. Per germline, CDR1 MNHEY and CDR2 SVGAGI. The CDR3 here is CASRFSPGDGTEAFF. CDR3 DNA: TGTGCCAGCAGATTTTCTCCAGGGGACGGCACTGAAGCTTTCTTT.

The chain has TRBV7-9 and TRBJ2-7; TRBD1 matches 8 bases. The CDR3 extends over 15 amino acids. V lost 5 bases and J lost 3; bases outside the gene matches: 9. Germline V gene data show CDR1 as SEHNR and CDR2 as FQNEAQ (reference sequence). Here the CDR3 DNA reads TGTGCCAGCAGCCGGCTCCGGACAGGGAGCTACGAGCAGTACTTC. Translation gives CASSRLRTGSYEQYF.

The chain links TRBV12-3 or TRBV12-4 to TRBJ2-5; 9 bases map to TRBD2. The junction had 9 bases not matched to a gene; V was cut back by 5 bases and J by 5 bases. The CDR3 sequence is 15 residues long. In nucleotides, the CDR3 is TGTGCCAGCAGTGCGGGGGGGGCAGGAGGGGAGACCCAGTACTTC. Encoded protein: CASSAGGAGGETQYF.

This clonotype turned up a few times. The chain links TRBV11-2 to TRBJ2-3; 8 nucleotides agree with TRBD2. The V gene's germline CDR1 is SGHAT and CDR2 FQNNGV. The ends lost 11 bases at V and 4 bases at J; junction bases unmatched: 11. CDR3 size: 14 residues. CDR3 region: CADSESGGADTQYF. The DNA for the CDR3 is TGTGCCGACTCCGAGAGCGGGGGAGCAGATACGCAGTATTTT.

The chain joins TRBV7-2 to TRBJ2-1; 10 bases align to TRBD2. V dropped 4 bases and J dropped 7; count of bases not matched to a gene: 10. The CDR3 has 16 residues. Germline lookup yields CDR1 SGHTA and CDR2 FQGNSA. CDR3 loop: CASSYLAAGGRNEQFF. In nucleotides, the CDR3 is TGTGCCAGCAGCTACTTGGCAGCGGGAGGGCGTAATGAGCAGTTCTTC.

As to this clonotype: One end of the junction is discordant with germline, which a read error may explain. The chain is built from TRBV12-5 and TRBJ1-2; D perhaps matches TRBD1 (6 bases). The CDR3 consists of 11 residues. Germline assignment: CDR1 LGHNT and CDR2 FRNRAP. CDR3 amino acids: CASGNRAGYTF. The CDR3 nucleotides read TGTGCCAGTGGGAACAGGGCTGGCTACACCTTC.

The chain joins TRBV6-6 to TRBJ2-3; a possible D gene is TRBD2 (5 bases). Germline V gene lookup returns CDR1 MNHNY and CDR2 SVGAGI (reference sequence). The CDR3 extends over 15 amino acids. The ends were cut back, 2 bases at V and 3 bases at J, with 12 bases in the middle. The CDR3 DNA reads TGTGCCAGCAGTTACCCCGACCGCGGGACAGATACGCAGTATTTT. The encoded protein is CASSYPDRGTDTQYF.

This clonotype has just a few counts. This chain joins TRBV3-1 and TRBJ2-5; TRBD1 is a possible D gene (7 bases). The V end lost 8 bases, the J end lost 2 bases, and 15 bases lay between the germline ends. The CDR3 totals 14 residues. Per germline, CDR1 LGHDT and CDR2 YNNKEL (reference sequence). The CDR3 is CASLKQGGQETQYF. CDR3 DNA sequence: TGTGCCAGCCTAAAGCAGGGGGGTCAAGAGACCCAGTACTTC.